The entry below gives a single T cell receptor (beta chain) sequence along with its context. The data stem from a study of identifying expanded T cells in peripheral blood. Assay: immunoSEQ multiplex PCR; the TCRdb copy retains only in-frame clones and omits some. The profile shows about 89,000 clones, 86% of them singletons. CDR3 size: 15 residues. After removal of 7 bases from V and 2 bases from J, the junction contained 8 bases not matched to a gene. Germline assignment: CDR1 SGHRS and CDR2 YFSETQ. The chain has TRBV5-1 and TRBJ2-3, with 9 positions matching TRBD1. The sequence came from a person aged 18 to 75 in good health. The sequenced sample was blood. CDR3 residues: CASSLQGASTDTQYF. The CDR3 region has the DNA TGCGCCAGCTCCCTACAGGGGGCGTCCACAGATACGCAGTATTTT.